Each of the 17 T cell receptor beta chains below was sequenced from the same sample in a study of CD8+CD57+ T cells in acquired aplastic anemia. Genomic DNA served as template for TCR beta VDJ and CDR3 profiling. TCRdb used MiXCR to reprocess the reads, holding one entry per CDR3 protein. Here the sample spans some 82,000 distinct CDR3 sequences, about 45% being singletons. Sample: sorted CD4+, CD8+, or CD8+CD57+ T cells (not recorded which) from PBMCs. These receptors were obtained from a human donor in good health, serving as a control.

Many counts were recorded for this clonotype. CDR3 protein: CASSSDLANNEQFF. DNA for the CDR3: TGTGCCAGCAGCTCGGACCTAGCGAACAATGAGCAGTTCTTC. The chain employs TRBV11-2 and TRBJ2-1; the D gene is possibly TRBD2 (6 bases). Germline CDR1 SGHAT, CDR2 FQNNGV. V lost 4 bases and J lost 5, with 12 bases in between. CDR3 size: 14 residues.

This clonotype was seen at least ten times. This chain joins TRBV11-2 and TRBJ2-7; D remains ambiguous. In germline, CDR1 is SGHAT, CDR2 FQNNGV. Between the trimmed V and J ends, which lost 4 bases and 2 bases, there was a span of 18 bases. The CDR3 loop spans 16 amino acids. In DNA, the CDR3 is TGTGCCAGCAGCTCCACCGTCGTCGGTAAGCCCTACGAGCAGTACTTC. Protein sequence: CASSSTVVGKPYEQYF.

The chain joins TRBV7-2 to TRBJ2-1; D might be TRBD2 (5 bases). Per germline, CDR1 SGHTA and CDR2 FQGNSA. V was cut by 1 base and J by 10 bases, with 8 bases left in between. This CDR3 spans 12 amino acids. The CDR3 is CASSLVRGEQFF. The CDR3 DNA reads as TGTGCCAGCAGCTTAGTGAGAGGGGAGCAGTTCTTC.

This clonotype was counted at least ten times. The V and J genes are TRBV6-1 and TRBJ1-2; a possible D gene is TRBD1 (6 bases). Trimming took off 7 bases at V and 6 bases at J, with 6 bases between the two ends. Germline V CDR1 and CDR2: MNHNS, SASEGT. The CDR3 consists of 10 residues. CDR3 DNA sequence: TGTGCCAGCAAGGGGGATGGCTACACCTTC. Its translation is CASKGDGYTF.

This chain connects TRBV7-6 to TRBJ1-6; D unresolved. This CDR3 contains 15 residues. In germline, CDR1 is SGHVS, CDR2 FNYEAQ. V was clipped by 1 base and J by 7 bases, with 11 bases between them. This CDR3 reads CASSLDGERNSPLHF. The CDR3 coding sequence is TGTGCCAGCAGCTTAGATGGAGAAAGGAATTCACCCCTCCACTTT.

The CDR3 nucleotides read TGCAGTGCCCTGGCCTTTCAAGGCTACACCTTC. Its translation is CSALAFQGYTF. The V gene is TRBV20-1, the J gene TRBJ1-2, with D unresolved. V shed 6 bases and J shed 8 bases, with 13 bases lying between them. This CDR3 spans 11 amino acids. Germline CDR1 and CDR2: DFQATT and SNEGSKA (reference sequence).

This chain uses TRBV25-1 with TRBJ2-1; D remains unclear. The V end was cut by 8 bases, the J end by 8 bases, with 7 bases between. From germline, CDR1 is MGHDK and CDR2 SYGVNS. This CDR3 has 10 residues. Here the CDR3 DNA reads TGTGCCAGCGGGAACCATGAGCAGTTCTTC. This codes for CASGNHEQFF.

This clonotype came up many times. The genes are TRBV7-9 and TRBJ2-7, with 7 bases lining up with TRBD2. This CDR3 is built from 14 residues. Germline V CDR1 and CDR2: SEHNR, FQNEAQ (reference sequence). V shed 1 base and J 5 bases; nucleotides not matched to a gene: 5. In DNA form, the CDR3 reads TGTGCCAGCAGCTTAGGTGGGAGGGATCACGAGCAGTACTTC. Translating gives CASSLGGRDHEQYF.

In DNA, the CDR3 is TGCAGTGCGGGACCTAAACTAGTCACTGAAGCTTTCTTT. Encoded protein: CSAGPKLVTEAFF. This chain connects TRBV20-1 to TRBJ1-1; maybe TRBD1 (5 bases). The V gene lost 6 bases and the J gene lost 4 bases, with 15 bases spanning the gap. There are 13 residues in the CDR3. CDR1 and CDR2 from the germline V gene are DFQATT and SNEGSKA (reference sequence).

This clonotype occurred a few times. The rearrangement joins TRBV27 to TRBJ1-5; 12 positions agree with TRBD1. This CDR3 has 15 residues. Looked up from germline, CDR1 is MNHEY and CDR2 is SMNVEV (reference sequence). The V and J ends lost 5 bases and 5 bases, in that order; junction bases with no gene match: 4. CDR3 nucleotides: TGTGCCAGCAGTCCGGGGACAGGGGGCGATCAGCCCCAGCATTTT. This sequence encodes CASSPGTGGDQPQHF.

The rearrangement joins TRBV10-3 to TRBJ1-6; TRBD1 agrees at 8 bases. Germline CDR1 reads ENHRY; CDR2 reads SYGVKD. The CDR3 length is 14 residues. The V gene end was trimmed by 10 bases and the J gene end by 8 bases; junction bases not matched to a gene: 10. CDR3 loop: CASSLGQAYSPLHF. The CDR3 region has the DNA TGTGCCAGCAGCTTGGGACAGGCGTATTCACCCCTCCACTTT.

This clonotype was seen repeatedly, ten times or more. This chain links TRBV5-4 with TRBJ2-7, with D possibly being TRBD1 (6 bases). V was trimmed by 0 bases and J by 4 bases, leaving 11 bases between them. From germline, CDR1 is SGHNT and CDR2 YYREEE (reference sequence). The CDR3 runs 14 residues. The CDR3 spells CASSLDTGMYEQYF. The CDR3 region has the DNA TGTGCCAGCAGCTTGGATACAGGGATGTACGAGCAGTACTTC.

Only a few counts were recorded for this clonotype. CDR3 loop: CAISGITGPSYNEQFF. CDR3 nucleotides: TGTGCCATCAGTGGGATCACAGGGCCCTCCTACAATGAGCAGTTCTTC. This chain connects TRBV10-3 to TRBJ2-1; the D gene is possibly TRBD1 (6 bases). The CDR3 contains 16 residues. Trimming left V 4 bases short and J 0 bases short, with 13 bases between. From germline, CDR1 is ENHRY and CDR2 SYGVKD.

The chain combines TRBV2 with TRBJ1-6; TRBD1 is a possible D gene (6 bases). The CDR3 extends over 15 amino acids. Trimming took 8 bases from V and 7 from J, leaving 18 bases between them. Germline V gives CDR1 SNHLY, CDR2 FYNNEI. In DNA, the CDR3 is TGTGCCAGCGAGGAGACTAGCGGGGGCAATTCACCCCTCCACTTT. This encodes CASEETSGGNSPLHF.

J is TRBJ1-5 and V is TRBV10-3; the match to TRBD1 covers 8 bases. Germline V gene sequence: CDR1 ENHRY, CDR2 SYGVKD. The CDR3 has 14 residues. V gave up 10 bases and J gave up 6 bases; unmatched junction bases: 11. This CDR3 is CASRAWTGSQPQHF. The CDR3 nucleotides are TGTGCCAGCAGAGCGTGGACAGGGAGTCAGCCCCAGCATTTT.

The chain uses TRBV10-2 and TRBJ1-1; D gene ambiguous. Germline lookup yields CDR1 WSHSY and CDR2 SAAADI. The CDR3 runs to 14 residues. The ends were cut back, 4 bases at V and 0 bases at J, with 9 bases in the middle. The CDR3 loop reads CASSVTRMNTEAFF. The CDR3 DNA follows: TGCGCCAGCAGTGTGACACGCATGAACACTGAAGCTTTCTTT.

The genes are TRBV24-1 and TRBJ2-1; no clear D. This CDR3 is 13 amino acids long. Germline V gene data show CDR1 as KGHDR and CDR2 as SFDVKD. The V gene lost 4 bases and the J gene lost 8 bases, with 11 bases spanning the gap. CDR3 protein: CATSDRILDEQFF. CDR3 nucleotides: TGTGCCACCAGTGACCGGATTCTCGATGAGCAGTTCTTC.